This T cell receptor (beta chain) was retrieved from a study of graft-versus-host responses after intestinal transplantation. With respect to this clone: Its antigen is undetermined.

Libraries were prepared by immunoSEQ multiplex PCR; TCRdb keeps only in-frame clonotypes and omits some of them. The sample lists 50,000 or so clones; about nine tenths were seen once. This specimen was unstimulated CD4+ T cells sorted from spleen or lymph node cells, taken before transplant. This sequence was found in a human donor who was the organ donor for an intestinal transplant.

The chain's CDR3 is CASSGTSGREGSSYNEQFF. DNA of the CDR3: TGTGCCAGCAGCGGGACTAGCGGGAGAGAGGGGAGCTCCTACAATGAGCAGTTCTTC. The genes are TRBV9 and TRBJ2-1; 13 positions agree with TRBD2. Per the germline V gene, CDR1 is SGDLS and CDR2 is YYNGEE. V shed 3 bases, J shed 0 bases, and the junction held 9 bases outside the gene matches. This CDR3 spans 19 amino acids.